This TCR beta chain was sequenced in a study of CD8+ T cells in alopecia areata. Regarding the study as a whole: Since there was just one nonresponder, nobody can yet say how baseline CD8+ expansion ties to response. Mice showed TCR sharing more clearly than patients did, possibly owing to HLA.

The V end lost 9 bases, the J end lost 1 base, and 9 bases lay between the germline ends. The CDR3 length is 13 residues. Germline CDR1 SGHTA, CDR2 FQGNSA. With respect to this clone: Its specificity is not known.

Treatment denoted: oral pan-JAK inhibitor, 5-10 mg twice daily. Following RNA extraction, reverse transcription yielded cDNA that acted as the sequencing template. Generated by immunoSEQ multiplex PCR, the TCRdb table keeps only in-frame clones and is missing some. The sample lists more than 100,000 clones; more than 75% were seen once. The clonotype originates from a human donor with alopecia areata. Sample: CD8+ T cells sorted from blood, taken at approximately week 30, from a patient treated with tofacitinib. The V gene is TRBV7-2, the J gene TRBJ1-4; D is possibly TRBD1 (5 bases). CDR3 sequence (DNA): TGTGCCAGGGGCGGGGGAACTAATGAAAAACTGTTTTTT. Amino acid sequence: CARGGGTNEKLFF.